The TCR beta chain described here comes from a study of shared clonotypes between healthy human individuals. The method was immunoSEQ multiplex PCR; TCRdb's version includes in-frame clones alone and lacks a portion of them. The sample consists of roughly 2.5 million clones, around nine tenths of them appearing once. Germline loops: CDR1 LGHNA, CDR2 YSLEER. Trimming stripped 0 bases from V and 7 bases from J, with 6 bases between. The CDR3 loop spans 13 amino acids. The clonotype comes from a man younger than 35 in good health. This chain joins TRBV4-3 and TRBJ2-2; D is unresolved. The sample comprised naive CD4+ T cells sorted from blood. Subset specified: CD45RA+ positively selected. The CDR3: CASSQEGYGELFF. CDR3 coding DNA: TGCGCCAGCAGCCAAGAGGGATACGGGGAGCTGTTTTTT.